The source of this T cell receptor (beta chain) is a study of T cell responses to AZD1222 COVID-19 vaccine. Only in-frame clones appear in the TCRdb table, and some are missing; sequencing was by immunoSEQ multiplex PCR. The sample yields some 150,000 clones, roughly nine tenths seen once. CDR1 SGHTA and CDR2 FQGNSA come from the germline V gene. CDR3 size: 15 residues. Unmatched junction bases numbered 5, after V lost 4 bases and J lost 8 bases. The chain uses TRBV7-2 and TRBJ2-1; 13 nucleotides agree with TRBD2. This clonotype originated in an adult who received the AZD1222 COVID-19 vaccine. The sample was peripheral blood, taken 28 days after the second AZD1222 dose. The CDR3 region has the DNA TGTGCCAGCAGCTGGACTAGCGGGAGATTACATGAGCAGTTCTTC. Its translation is CASSWTSGRLHEQFF.